The 10 T cell receptor beta chains given below trace back to one sample, sequenced in a study of regulatory T cells in long-lasting Graves disease. Regarding time point: newly diagnosed GD, antithyroid drugs for less than 3 months. From PBMCs, RNA was extracted and then used to make the TCR library. Assembly of TCR beta libraries relied on iRepertoire HTBI primers together with Arm-PCR of CDR3 regions. TCRdb reprocessed the multiplex PCR reads with MiXCR, giving one entry per CDR3 protein. The sample shows 400,000 to 450,000 distinct CDR3 sequences, 14% to 15% of them seen only once. This sample was also put to use in a study of T cells in Graves' hyperthyroidism and ophthalmopathy.

Here the sequenced sample was peripheral blood mononuclear cells (PBMCs), taken at new diagnosis, from a patient treated with antithyroid drugs. These receptors were collected from a woman under 40 with Graves disease.

This clonotype has ten or more counts. The chain couples TRBV28 to TRBJ2-7, with D unresolved. V was trimmed by 5 bases and J by 2 bases, leaving 7 bases between them. The CDR3 loop spans 12 amino acids. CDR1 MDHEN and CDR2 SYDVKM come from the germline V gene. CDR3 sequence (DNA): TGTGCCAGCAGTCCCCCAACCTACGAGCAGTACTTC. It encodes CASSPPTYEQYF.

This clonotype came up many times. The chain employs TRBV27 and TRBJ2-5; TRBD1 is a possible D gene (5 bases). The CDR3 has 17 amino acids. Germline V CDR1 and CDR2: MNHEY, SMNVEV (reference sequence). V was shortened by 5 bases and J by 3 bases, with 22 bases between the two germline ends. The CDR3 region has the DNA TGTGCCAGCAGTCCAAACGGCAGATCTCACAGGAAAGAGACCCAGTACTTC. As protein: CASSPNGRSHRKETQYF.

The CDR3 region has the DNA TGCGCCAGCCGAAGCCTGGGACAGTACATGAACACTGAAGCTTTCTTT. It translates to CASRSLGQYMNTEAFF. The V gene is TRBV5-1, the J gene TRBJ1-1, with 7 bases matching TRBD1. CDR1 and CDR2 from the germline V gene are SGHRS and YFSETQ. This CDR3 contains 16 residues. Trimming removed 7 bases from V and 0 bases from J; junction bases left unmatched: 12.

This clonotype has at least ten counts. J is TRBJ2-5 and V is TRBV6-9; D gene unclear. Trimming stripped 3 bases from V and 4 bases from J, with 3 bases between. The CDR3 length is 11 residues. Germline CDR1 and CDR2: MNHGY and SVAAGI. The CDR3 loop is CASSYVETQYF. The CDR3, as DNA: TGTGCCAGCAGTTACGTAGAGACCCAGTACTTC.

This clonotype was counted only a few times. The rearrangement uses TRBV27 and TRBJ1-1, with TRBD1 identical over 7 bases. The germline CDR1 and CDR2 sequences are MNHEY and SMNVEV (reference sequence). Trimming took 6 bases from V and 2 from J; bases not matched to a gene: 6. CDR3 length: 14 amino acids. CDR3 sequence: CASSEGQANTEAFF. The CDR3 DNA follows: TGTGCCAGCAGCGAAGGACAGGCTAACACTGAAGCTTTCTTT.

This sequence joins TRBV4-1 and TRBJ2-5; D may be TRBD2 (5 bases). Trimming cost V 0 bases and J 3 bases, with 8 bases left between them. Germline CDR1 reads MGHRA; CDR2 reads YSYEKL. CDR3 length: 14 residues. The CDR3 sequence: CASSQDVGEETQYF. CDR3 DNA: TGCGCCAGCAGCCAAGACGTGGGAGAAGAGACCCAGTACTTC.

This clonotype was picked up many times. The V call is TRBV30, the J call TRBJ2-1; 10 bases agree with TRBD1. The junction had 2 bases not matched to a gene; V was cut back by 2 bases and J by 4 bases. This CDR3 has 14 amino acids. Germline V CDR1 and CDR2: GTSNPN, SVGIG (reference sequence). The CDR3 DNA is TGTGCCTGGAGTCGGACAGGGGGTTACAATGAGCAGTTCTTC. Its translation: CAWSRTGGYNEQFF.

Concerning this clonotype itself: This is likely an artifact of a read error, given a far larger clone one base away. V is TRBV4-1 and J is TRBJ2-7; 8 nucleotides match TRBD1. Germline loops: CDR1 MGHRA, CDR2 YSYEKL. The CDR3 is 17 residues long. V lost 0 bases and J lost 7; bases outside the gene matches: 14. The CDR3 coding sequence is TGCGCCAGCAGCCAAGACCCAGGGGGCCATAGTTACAATGAGCAGTACTTC. Protein sequence: CASSQDPGGHSYNEQYF.

This clonotype has ten or more counts. Here the CDR3 reads CASSDVRQPQHF. The CDR3 bases are TGTGCCAGCAGTGATGTTCGTCAGCCCCAGCATTTT. The rearrangement joins TRBV2 to TRBJ1-5, with no clear D. The germline V and J ends were trimmed by 3 bases and 6 bases, with 6 bases remaining between them. Germline CDR1 SNHLY, CDR2 FYNNEI. The CDR3 consists of 12 residues.

This clonotype appeared a few times. V is TRBV6-1 and J is TRBJ2-6; D is perhaps TRBD1 (5 bases). Trimming removed 6 bases at V and 3 bases at J, with 15 bases between. CDR1 is MNHNS and CDR2 is SASEGT in the germline V gene. The CDR3 sequence is 16 residues long. CDR3 coding DNA: TGTGCCAGCAGGATGACAGATAAGTATGGGGCCAACGTCCTGACTTTC. This translates into CASRMTDKYGANVLTF.